This TCR beta chain was recorded in a study of cytomegalovirus exposure and HLA in healthy donors. The PCR ran on 60 Vbeta and 13 Jbeta primers. Only in-frame clones appear in the TCRdb table, and some are missing; sequencing was by immunoSEQ multiplex PCR. The data contain 150,000 to 170,000 clones, approximately 74% of them seen just once; the ten biggest clones take up 2.8%. With regard to this clone: No conserved phenylalanine or tryptophan is present at the end of the CDR3, so a read error is the likely explanation.

Germline V gene data show CDR1 as PRHDT and CDR2 as FYEKMQ (reference sequence). V lost 0 bases, J lost 2 bases, and 11 bases lay in between. CDR3 size: 16 residues. Sequencing input: PBMCs. The TCR sequence derives from a man aged 18-30 years in good health and CMV-seronegative. V is TRBV13 and J is TRBJ1-5, with TRBD1 as a possible D gene (5 bases). CDR3 coding DNA: TGTGCCAGCAGCTTAGGTCACCCGGGGGGCAATCAGCCCCAGCATCTT. This translates into CASSLGHPGGNQPQHL.